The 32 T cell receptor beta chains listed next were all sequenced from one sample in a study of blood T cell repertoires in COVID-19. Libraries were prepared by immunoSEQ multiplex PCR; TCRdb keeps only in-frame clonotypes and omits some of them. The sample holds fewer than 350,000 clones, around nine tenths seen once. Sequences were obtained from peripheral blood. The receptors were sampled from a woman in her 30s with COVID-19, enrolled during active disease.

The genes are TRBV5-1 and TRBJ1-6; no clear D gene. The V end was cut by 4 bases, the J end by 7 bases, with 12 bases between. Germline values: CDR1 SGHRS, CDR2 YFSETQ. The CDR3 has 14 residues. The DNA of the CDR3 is TGCGCCAGCAGCGCCGGGAAAGACAATTCACCCCTCCACTTT. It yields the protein CASSAGKDNSPLHF.

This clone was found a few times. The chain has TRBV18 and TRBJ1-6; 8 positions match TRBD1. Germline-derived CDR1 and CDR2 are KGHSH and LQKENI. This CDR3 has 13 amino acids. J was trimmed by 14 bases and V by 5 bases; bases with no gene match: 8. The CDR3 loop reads CASSAQGESALHF. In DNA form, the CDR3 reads TGTGCCAGCTCAGCACAGGGGGAATCCGCCCTCCACTTT. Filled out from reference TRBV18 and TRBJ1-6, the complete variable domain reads NAGVMQNPRHLVRRRGQEARLRCSPMKGHSHVYWYRQLPEEGLKFMVYLQKENIIDESGMPKERFSAEFPKEGPSILRIQQVVRGDSAAYFCASSAQGESALHFGNGTRLTVT.

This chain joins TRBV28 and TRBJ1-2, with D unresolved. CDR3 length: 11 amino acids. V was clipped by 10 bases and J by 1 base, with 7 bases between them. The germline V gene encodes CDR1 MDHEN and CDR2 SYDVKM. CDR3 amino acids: CATLSNYGYTF. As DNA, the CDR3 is TGTGCCACCCTAAGTAACTATGGCTACACCTTC.

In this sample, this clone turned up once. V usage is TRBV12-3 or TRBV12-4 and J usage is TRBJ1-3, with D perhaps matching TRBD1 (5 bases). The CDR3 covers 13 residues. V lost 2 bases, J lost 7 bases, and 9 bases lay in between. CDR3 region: CASSLSAGNTIYF. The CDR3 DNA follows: TGTGCCAGCAGTTTAAGTGCAGGGAACACCATATATTTT.

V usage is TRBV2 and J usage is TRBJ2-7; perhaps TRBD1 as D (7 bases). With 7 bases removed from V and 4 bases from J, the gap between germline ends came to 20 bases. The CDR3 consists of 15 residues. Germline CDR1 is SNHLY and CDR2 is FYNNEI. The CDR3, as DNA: TGTGCCAGCAACCTGGCGGGGACAGAAACATACGAGCAGTACTTC. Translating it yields CASNLAGTETYEQYF.

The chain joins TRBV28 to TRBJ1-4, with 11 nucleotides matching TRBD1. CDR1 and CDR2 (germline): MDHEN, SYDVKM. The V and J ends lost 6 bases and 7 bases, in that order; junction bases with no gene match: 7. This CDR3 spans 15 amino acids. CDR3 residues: CASSLDRGQGEKLFF. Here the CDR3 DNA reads TGTGCCAGCAGCCTGGACAGGGGGCAAGGTGAAAAACTGTTTTTT.

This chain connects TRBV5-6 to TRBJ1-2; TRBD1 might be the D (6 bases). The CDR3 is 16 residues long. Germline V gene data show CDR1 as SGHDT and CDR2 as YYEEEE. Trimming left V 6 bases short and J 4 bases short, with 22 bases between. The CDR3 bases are TGTGCCAGCACCCCCTCATTTGGGGGCTCGGGCTATGGCTACACCTTC. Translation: CASTPSFGGSGYGYTF.

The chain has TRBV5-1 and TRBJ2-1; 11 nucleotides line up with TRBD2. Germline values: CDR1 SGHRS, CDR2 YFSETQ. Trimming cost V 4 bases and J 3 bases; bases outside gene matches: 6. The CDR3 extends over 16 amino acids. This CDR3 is CASSQATSGDYNEQFF. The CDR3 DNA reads TGCGCCAGCAGCCAAGCGACTAGCGGGGACTACAATGAGCAGTTCTTC.

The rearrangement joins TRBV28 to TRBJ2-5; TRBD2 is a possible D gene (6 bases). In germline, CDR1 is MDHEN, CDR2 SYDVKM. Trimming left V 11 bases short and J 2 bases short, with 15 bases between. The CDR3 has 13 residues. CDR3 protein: CAGSTSPQETQYF. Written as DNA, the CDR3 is TGTGCCGGGTCGACTAGTCCGCAAGAGACCCAGTACTTC.

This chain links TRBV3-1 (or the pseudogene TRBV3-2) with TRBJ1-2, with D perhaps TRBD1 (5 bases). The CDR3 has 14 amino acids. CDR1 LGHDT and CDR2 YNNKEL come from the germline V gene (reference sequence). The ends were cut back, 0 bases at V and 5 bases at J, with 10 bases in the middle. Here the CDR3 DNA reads TGTGCCAGCAGCCAAGAGGGGAAGGGGTATGGCTACACCTTC. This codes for CASSQEGKGYGYTF.

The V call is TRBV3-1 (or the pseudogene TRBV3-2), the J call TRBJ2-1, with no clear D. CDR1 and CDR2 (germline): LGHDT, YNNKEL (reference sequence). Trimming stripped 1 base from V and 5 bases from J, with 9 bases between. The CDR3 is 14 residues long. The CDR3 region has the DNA TGTGCCAGCAGCCAAGGGTTCGCGGACAATGAGCAGTTCTTC. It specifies CASSQGFADNEQFF.

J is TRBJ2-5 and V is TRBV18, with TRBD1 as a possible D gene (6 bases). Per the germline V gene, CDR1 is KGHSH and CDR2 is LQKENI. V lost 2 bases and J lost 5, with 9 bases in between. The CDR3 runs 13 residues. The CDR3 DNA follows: TGTGCCAGCTCACCAGCAGGGGATGAGACCCAGTACTTC. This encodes CASSPAGDETQYF. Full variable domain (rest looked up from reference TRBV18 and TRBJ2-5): NAGVMQNPRHLVRRRGQEARLRCSPMKGHSHVYWYRQLPEEGLKFMVYLQKENIIDESGMPKERFSAEFPKEGPSILRIQQVVRGDSAAYFCASSPAGDETQYFGPGTRLLVL.

The CDR3 sequence is CASCRHRGRSEQFF. CDR3 nucleotide sequence: TGCGCCAGCTGCCGGCACAGGGGACGGAGTGAGCAGTTCTTC. The V call is TRBV4-3, the J call TRBJ2-1; the match to TRBD1 covers 7 bases. Unmatched junction bases numbered 13, after V lost 8 bases and J lost 9 bases. Per the germline V gene, CDR1 is LGHNA and CDR2 is YSLEER. The CDR3 has 14 residues.

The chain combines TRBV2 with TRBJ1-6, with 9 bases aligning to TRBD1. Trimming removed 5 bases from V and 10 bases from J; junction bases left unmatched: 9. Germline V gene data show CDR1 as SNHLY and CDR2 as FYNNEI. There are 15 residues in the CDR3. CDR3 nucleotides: TGTGCCAGCAGTCCGGGACAGGGAAGAAGATCACCCCTCCACTTT. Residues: CASSPGQGRRSPLHF.

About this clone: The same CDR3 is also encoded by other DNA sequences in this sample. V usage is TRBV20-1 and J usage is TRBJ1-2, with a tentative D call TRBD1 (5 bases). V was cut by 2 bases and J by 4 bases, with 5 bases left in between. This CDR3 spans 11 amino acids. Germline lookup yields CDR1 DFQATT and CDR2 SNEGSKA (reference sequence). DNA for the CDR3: TGCAGTGCTAGACAGGGCTATGGCTACACCTTC. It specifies CSARQGYGYTF.

The CDR3, as DNA: TGTGCCAGCAGCTCCACTACAGGCCCCGAGGAAGCTTTCTTT. The encoded protein is CASSSTTGPEEAFF. The V and J genes are TRBV7-9 and TRBJ1-1; possibly TRBD1 for D (5 bases). The CDR3 has 14 amino acids. V was cut by 4 bases and J by 8 bases, with 17 bases left in between. CDR1 SEHNR and CDR2 FQNEAQ come from the germline V gene (reference sequence).

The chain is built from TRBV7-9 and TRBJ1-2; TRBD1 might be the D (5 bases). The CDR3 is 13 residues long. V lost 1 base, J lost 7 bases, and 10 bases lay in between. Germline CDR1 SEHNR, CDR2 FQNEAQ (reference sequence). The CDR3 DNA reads TGTGCCAGCAGCTTAGTGGGGGGGTCTGGCTACACCTTC. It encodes CASSLVGGSGYTF.

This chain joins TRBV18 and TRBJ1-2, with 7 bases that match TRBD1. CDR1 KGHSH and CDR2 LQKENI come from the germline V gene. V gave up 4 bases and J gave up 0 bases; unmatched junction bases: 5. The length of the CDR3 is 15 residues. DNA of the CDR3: TGTGCCAGCTCACAGGGACAGAGTGCTAACTATGGCTACACCTTC. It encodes CASSQGQSANYGYTF. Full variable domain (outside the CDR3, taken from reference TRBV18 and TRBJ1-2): NAGVMQNPRHLVRRRGQEARLRCSPMKGHSHVYWYRQLPEEGLKFMVYLQKENIIDESGMPKERFSAEFPKEGPSILRIQQVVRGDSAAYFCASSQGQSANYGYTFGSGTRLTVV.

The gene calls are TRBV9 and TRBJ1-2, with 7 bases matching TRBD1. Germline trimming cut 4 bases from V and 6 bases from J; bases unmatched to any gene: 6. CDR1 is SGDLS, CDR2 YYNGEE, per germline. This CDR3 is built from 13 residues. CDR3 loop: CASSIGTADGYTF. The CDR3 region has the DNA TGTGCCAGCAGCATCGGGACAGCGGATGGCTACACCTTC.

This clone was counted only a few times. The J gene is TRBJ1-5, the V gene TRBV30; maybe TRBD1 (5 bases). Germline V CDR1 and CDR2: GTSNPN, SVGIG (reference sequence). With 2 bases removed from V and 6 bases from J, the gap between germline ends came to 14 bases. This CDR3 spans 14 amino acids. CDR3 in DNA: TGTGCCTGGAGTCGGCAGGGAGGAAGTCAGCCCCAGCATTTT. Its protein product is CAWSRQGGSQPQHF.

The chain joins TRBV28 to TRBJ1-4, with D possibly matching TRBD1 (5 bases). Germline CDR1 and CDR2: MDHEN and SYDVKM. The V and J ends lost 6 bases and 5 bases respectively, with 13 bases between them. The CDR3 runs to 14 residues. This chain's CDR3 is CASRLTAENEKLFF. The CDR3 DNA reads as TGTGCCAGCAGACTGACAGCAGAAAATGAAAAACTGTTTTTT.

In DNA, the CDR3 is TGTGCCAGTAGTATTGGGAGCGCACAAAACATTCAGTACTTC. Amino acid sequence: CASSIGSAQNIQYF. This chain links TRBV19 with TRBJ2-4; D is perhaps TRBD2 (5 bases). Trimming removed 3 bases from V and 5 bases from J, with 11 bases in between. There are 14 residues in the CDR3. Germline-derived CDR1 and CDR2 are LNHDA and SQIVND (reference sequence).

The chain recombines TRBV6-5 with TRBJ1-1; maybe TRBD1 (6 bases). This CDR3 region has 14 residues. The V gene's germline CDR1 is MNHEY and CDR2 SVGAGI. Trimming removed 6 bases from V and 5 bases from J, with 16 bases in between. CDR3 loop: CASSRSDRPTEAFF. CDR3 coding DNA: TGTGCCAGCAGCCGGTCCGACAGGCCAACTGAAGCTTTCTTT.

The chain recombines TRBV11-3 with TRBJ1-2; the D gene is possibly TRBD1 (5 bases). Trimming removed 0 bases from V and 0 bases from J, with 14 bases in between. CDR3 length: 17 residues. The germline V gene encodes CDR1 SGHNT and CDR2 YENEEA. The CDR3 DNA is TGTGCCAGCAGCTTAGATTCCCTCAGGGCCGCTAACTATGGCTACACCTTC. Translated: CASSLDSLRAANYGYTF.

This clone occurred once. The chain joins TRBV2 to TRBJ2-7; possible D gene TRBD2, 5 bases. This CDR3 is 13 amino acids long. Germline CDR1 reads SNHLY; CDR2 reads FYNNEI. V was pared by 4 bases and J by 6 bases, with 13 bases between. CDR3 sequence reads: CASSALDDSEQYF. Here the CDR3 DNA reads TGTGCCAGCAGTGCACTAGACGATAGCGAGCAGTACTTC.

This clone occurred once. The CDR3 DNA reads TGCGCCAGCAGCACCGGACACCTTACCTTTATCGAGCAGTTCTTC. Protein product: CASSTGHLTFIEQFF. The chain recombines TRBV5-1 with TRBJ2-1; D might be TRBD1 (5 bases). Germline CDR1 SGHRS, CDR2 YFSETQ. Trimming took 4 bases from V and 10 from J, leaving 21 bases between them. The CDR3 runs to 15 residues. The full variable domain, completed using reference TRBV5-1 and TRBJ2-1, is KAGVTQTPRYLIKTRGQQVTLSCSPISGHRSVSWYQQTPGQGLQFLFEYFSETQRNKGNFPGRFSGRQFSNSRSEMNVSTLELGDSALYLCASSTGHLTFIEQFFGPGTRLTVL.

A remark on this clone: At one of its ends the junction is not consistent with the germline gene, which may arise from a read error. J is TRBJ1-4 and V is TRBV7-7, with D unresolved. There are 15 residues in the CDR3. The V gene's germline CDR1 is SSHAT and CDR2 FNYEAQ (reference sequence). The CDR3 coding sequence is TGTGCTAGCAGCAAGCGGGGTGGTACGGGTGAAAAACTGTTTTTT. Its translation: CASSKRGGTGEKLFF. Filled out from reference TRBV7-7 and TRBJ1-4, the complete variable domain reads GAGVSQSPRYKVTKRGQDVTLRCDPISSHATLYWYQQALGQGPEFLTYFNYEAQPDKSGLPSDRFSAERPEGSISTLTIQRTEQRDSAMYRCASSKRGGTGEKLFFGSGTQLSVL.

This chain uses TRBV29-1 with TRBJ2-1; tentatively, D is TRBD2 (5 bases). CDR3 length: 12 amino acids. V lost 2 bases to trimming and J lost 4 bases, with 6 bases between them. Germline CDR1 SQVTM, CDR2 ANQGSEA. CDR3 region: CSVETRYNEQFF. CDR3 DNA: TGCAGCGTTGAAACTAGGTACAATGAGCAGTTCTTC.

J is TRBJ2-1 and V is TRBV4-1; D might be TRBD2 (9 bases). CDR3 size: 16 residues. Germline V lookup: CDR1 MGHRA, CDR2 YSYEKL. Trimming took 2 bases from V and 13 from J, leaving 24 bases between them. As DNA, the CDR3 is TGCGCCAGCAGCCAACAAACAGGGGGATTTGGGACTAGCCAGTTCTTC. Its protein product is CASSQQTGGFGTSQFF.

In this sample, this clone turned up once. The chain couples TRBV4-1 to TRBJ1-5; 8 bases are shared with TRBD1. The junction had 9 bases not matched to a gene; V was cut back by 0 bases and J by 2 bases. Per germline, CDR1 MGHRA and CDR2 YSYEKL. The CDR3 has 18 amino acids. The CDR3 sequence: CASSQETGGFMGNQPQHF. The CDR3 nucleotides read TGCGCCAGCAGCCAAGAAACAGGGGGTTTTATGGGCAATCAGCCCCAGCATTTT.

The DNA for the CDR3 is TGTGCCAGCAGCTTACCTACAGGGGTGGGCGGGGAGCTGTTTTTT. Translation gives CASSLPTGVGGELFF. The chain uses TRBV7-2 and TRBJ2-2, with TRBD1 matching over 7 bases. Germline values: CDR1 SGHTA, CDR2 FQGNSA. V gave up 2 bases and J gave up 7 bases; unmatched junction bases: 7. The CDR3 runs 15 residues.

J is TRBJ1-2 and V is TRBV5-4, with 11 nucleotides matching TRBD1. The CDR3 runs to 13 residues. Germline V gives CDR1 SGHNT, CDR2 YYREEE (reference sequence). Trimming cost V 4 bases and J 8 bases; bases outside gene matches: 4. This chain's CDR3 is CASSTGTGGGYTF. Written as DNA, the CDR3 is TGTGCCAGCAGCACAGGGACAGGGGGAGGCTACACCTTC.